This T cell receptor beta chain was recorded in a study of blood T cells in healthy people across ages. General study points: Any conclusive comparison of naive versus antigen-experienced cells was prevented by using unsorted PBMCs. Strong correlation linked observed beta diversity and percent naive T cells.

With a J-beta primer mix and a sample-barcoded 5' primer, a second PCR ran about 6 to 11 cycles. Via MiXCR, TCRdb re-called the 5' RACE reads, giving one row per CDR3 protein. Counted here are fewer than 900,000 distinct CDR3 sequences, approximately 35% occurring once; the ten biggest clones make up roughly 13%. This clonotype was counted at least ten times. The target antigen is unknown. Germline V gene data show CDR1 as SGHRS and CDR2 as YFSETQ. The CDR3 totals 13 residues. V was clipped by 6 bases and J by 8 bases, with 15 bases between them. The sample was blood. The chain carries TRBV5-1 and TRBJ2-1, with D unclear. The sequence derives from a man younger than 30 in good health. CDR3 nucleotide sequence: TGCGCCAGCAAGGAGAGAAATCGCGATGAGCAGTTCTTC. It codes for CASKERNRDEQFF.